Presented here are 5 T cell receptor beta chains from one specimen sequenced in a study of blood T cells in healthy people across ages. Alongside a J-beta primer mix, a sample-barcoded 5' primer served in a second PCR lasting 7 to 11 cycles. TCRdb recomputed calls from the 5' RACE reads with MiXCR, one row per CDR3 protein. Here the sample spans under 1 million distinct CDR3 sequences, around 42% being singletons. Sequenced: blood. The receptor source for this set is a man between 60 and 75 years old in good health.

The chain is built from TRBV7-3 and TRBJ1-1, with D tentatively TRBD1 (6 bases). CDR1 SGHTA and CDR2 FQGTGA come from the germline V gene. Trimming stripped 5 bases from V and 5 bases from J, with 12 bases between. The CDR3 is made up of 13 amino acids. This CDR3 is CASSPDSWTEAFF. The CDR3 DNA follows: TGTGCCAGCAGCCCGGACAGTTGGACTGAAGCTTTCTTT. Full variable domain (missing parts from reference TRBV7-3 and TRBJ1-1): GAGVSQTPSNKVTEKGKYVELRCDPISGHTALYWYRQSLGQGPEFLIYFQGTGAADDSGLPNDRFFAVRPEGSVSTLKIQRTERGDSAVYLCASSPDSWTEAFFGQGTRLTVV.

The sample holds a few counts of this clonotype. V usage is TRBV27 and J usage is TRBJ2-1; 8 bases agree with TRBD1. The CDR3 totals 16 residues. Germline lookup yields CDR1 MNHEY and CDR2 SMNVEV (reference sequence). With 3 bases clipped from V and 4 bases from J, the junction kept 8 bases outside the gene matches. The CDR3 region has the DNA TGTGCCAGCAGTTTCGTAGGGACAGGTATTTACAATGAGCAGTTCTTC. It translates to CASSFVGTGIYNEQFF.

Many counts were recorded for this clonotype. The J gene is TRBJ2-3, the V gene TRBV12-3 or TRBV12-4; D is unresolved. The CDR3 totals 10 residues. V was pared by 4 bases and J by 6 bases, with 2 bases between. This chain's CDR3 is CASSSDTQYF. DNA for the CDR3: TGTGCCAGCAGTTCCGATACGCAGTATTTT.

The V call is TRBV7-8, the J call TRBJ2-3, with 9 bases identical to TRBD2. This CDR3 is 18 amino acids long. Trimming cost V 4 bases and J 0 bases; bases outside gene matches: 11. Germline CDR1 is SGHVS and CDR2 is FQNEAQ. CDR3 sequence: CASSSQRGVFPSTDTQYF. The CDR3 DNA reads as TGTGCCAGCAGCTCGCAGCGGGGGGTTTTTCCTAGCACAGATACGCAGTATTTT.

This clonotype has ten or more counts. This chain joins TRBV5-1 and TRBJ2-1; D gene uncertain. From germline, CDR1 is SGHRS and CDR2 YFSETQ. Trimming pared 4 bases from V and 2 bases from J, leaving 4 bases between. The CDR3 covers 12 residues. The CDR3 protein is CASSNTYNEQFF. CDR3 sequence (DNA): TGCGCCAGCAGCAATACCTACAATGAGCAGTTCTTC.